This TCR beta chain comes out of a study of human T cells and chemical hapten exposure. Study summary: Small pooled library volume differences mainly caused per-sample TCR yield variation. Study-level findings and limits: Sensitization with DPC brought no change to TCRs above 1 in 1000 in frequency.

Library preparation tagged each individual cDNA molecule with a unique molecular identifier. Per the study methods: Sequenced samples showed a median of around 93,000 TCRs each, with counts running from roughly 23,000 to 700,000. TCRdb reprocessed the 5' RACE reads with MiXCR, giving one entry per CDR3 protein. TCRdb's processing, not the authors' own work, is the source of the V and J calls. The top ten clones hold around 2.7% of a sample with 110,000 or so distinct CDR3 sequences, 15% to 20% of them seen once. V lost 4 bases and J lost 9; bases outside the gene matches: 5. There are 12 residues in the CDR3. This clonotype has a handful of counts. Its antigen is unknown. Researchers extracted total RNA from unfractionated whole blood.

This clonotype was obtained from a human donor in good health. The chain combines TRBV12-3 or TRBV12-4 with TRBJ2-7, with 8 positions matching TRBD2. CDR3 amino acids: CASSSLAALQYF. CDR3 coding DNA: TGTGCCAGCAGTTCACTAGCGGCCCTGCAGTACTTC.